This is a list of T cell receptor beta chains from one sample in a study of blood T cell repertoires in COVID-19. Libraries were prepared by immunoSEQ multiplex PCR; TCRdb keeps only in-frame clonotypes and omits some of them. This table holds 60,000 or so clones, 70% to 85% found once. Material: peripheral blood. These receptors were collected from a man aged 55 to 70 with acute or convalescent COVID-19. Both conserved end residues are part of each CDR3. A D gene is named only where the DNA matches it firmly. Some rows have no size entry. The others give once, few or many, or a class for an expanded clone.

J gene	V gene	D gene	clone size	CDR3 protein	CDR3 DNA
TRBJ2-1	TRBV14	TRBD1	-	CASSQQIVQGKQFF	TGTGCCAGCAGCCAACAAATCGTACAGGGGAAGCAGTTCTTC
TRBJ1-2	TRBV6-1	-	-	CASSELGGFYGYTF	TGTGCCAGCAGTGAACTTGGGGGGTTCTATGGCTACACCTTC
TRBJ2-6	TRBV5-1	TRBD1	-	CASSWTGPRSGANVLTF	TGCGCCAGCAGCTGGACAGGGCCTCGCTCTGGGGCCAACGTCCTGACTTTC
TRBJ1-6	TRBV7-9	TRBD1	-	CASSLAGTGNSPLHF	TGTGCCAGCAGCTTAGCGGGGACAGGGAATTCACCCCTCCACTTT
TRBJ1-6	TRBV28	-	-	CASSSLSGDSSPLHF	TGTGCCAGCAGCTCTTTGAGTGGCGACAGTTCACCCCTCCACTTT
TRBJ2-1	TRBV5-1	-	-	CASSLLPARAGGNEQFF	TGCGCCAGCAGCTTGCTACCCGCGCGTGCAGGGGGGAATGAGCAGTTCTTC
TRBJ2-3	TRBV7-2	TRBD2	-	CASSLPGGTQYF	TGTGCCAGCAGCTTACCGGGGGGTACGCAGTATTTT
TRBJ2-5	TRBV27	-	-	CASSSTDWPNGAQYF	TGTGCCAGCAGTTCCACGGACTGGCCGAATGGGGCCCAGTACTTC
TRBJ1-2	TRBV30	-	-	CAWTLGAVYGYTF	TGTGCCTGGACCCTAGGGGCGGTATATGGCTACACCTTC
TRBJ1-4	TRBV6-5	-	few	CASSYFSGEKLFF	TGTGCCAGCAGTTACTTCAGTGGCGAAAAACTGTTTTTT
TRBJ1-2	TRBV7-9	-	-	CASSLVTGSFNYGYTF	TGTGCCAGCAGCTTAGTAACTGGTTCATTTAACTATGGCTACACCTTC
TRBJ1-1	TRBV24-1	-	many	CATAPSGARSDTEAFF	TGTGCCACTGCCCCTTCAGGGGCAAGGTCGGACACTGAAGCTTTCTTT
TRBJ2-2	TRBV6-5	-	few	CASSYSGLPPGELFF	TGTGCCAGCAGTTACTCGGGACTTCCCCCCGGGGAGCTGTTTTTT
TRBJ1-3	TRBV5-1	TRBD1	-	CASSWTGRNTIYF	TGCGCCAGCAGCTGGACAGGGAGAAACACCATATATTTT
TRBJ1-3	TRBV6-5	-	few	CASSIGSSGNTIYF	TGTGCCAGCAGTATAGGGAGCTCTGGAAACACCATATATTTT
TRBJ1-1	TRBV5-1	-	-	CASSLSTGNTEAFF	TGCGCCAGCAGCCTTTCGACGGGGAACACTGAAGCTTTCTTT
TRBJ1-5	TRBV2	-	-	CASSSQANSNQPQHF	TGTGCCAGCAGCTCACAGGCTAATAGCAATCAGCCCCAGCATTTT
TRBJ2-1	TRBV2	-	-	CASSGSTGSEQFF	TGTGCCAGCAGTGGCTCGACTGGGAGTGAGCAGTTCTTC